This T cell receptor (beta chain) was captured by sequencing in a study of shared clonotypes between healthy human individuals (dated by TCRdb to the early 2020s). Looking at the study overall: The cohort comprised a couple of women and three men aged 18 to 49 years. For each donor, CD4 naive and CD4 memory were each run on three plates, CD8 naive on two plates, and CD8 memory on one plate. To estimate repertoire size and how much clonotypes are shared between individuals, the study performed deep sequencing of blood TCR repertoires from roughly five healthy adults. Libraries were prepared and TCR repertoires were sequenced by different laboratories using diverse techniques, in order to increase sequencing depth and limit assay-specific biases. Each donor's leukapheresis produced roughly between roughly 0.85 and 9.5 billion PBMCs. Findings and caveats that apply to the study as a whole: The small number of donors limited the genetic and exposure-history diversity represented. Rarefaction of sorted-subset datasets indicated incomplete sequencing despite the large sequencing depth. When several donors were compared, the shared fraction of clonotypes was 5% to 6.5% for naive CD4, approximately 3.5% for naive CD8, 2% to 2.5% for memory CD4, and roughly 0.4% for memory CD8. Higher generation probabilities were observed for clonotypes shared by all four sorted-subset donors than for non-shared clonotypes. Estimated clonotype richness was generally larger for naive than for memory subsets. Pairwise subsampling led to the expectation that sequencing depth would affect the degree of clonotype sharing among donors. Sampling was limited to blood, and TCR repertoires in tissue likely differ from TCR repertoires in blood.

The CDR3 goes from the cysteine to the phenylalanine over 15 residues. The DNA shown is the 45-base CDR3, in frame from base 1. The germline ends are 11 bases apart after V is trimmed by 0 bases and J by 2 bases. The germline V gene specifies LGHNA as CDR1 and YSLEER as CDR2. TCR CDR3 regions were amplified from genomic DNA by multiplex PCR using the deep immunoSEQ assay. For each cell subset, the extracted genomic DNA was distributed evenly across all wells of several immunoSEQ 96-well plates, and each plate served as one replicate. Each replicate PCR for sorted subsets received about 210 ng genomic DNA, equal to tens of thousands of T cell genomes. The purified libraries were quantified using a Qubit 3.0 fluorometer, sized with a Bioanalyzer 2100, and then quantified again using the KAPA Library Quantification kit. Every immunoSEQ 96-well plate was sequenced on a separate single-read 150-cycle Illumina NextSeq 550 flow cell. The published analysis was carried out like this. Because the immunoSEQ output held only junctional sequences and lacked quality scores, the filtering could not match the filtering applied to full-length reads. Sequences were annotated with PyIR, a Python wrapper for IgBLAST v1.9, using IMGT germline references to assign V/J genes and CDR3. Any read was removed if the V/J assignment was weak (E-value above 1e-6), the CDR3 was missing, or the read contained stop codons, out-of-frame junctions, or ambiguous translated residues. V3J clonotypes were defined by identical inferred V gene, J gene, and CDR3 amino acid sequence. Percentage overlap between repertoires was calculated by dividing the number of shared unique clonotypes by the size of the smaller repertoire. Repertoire richness was assessed with RTK rarefaction, the Chao1 estimator, and Recon v2.1 estimates of unobserved clonotypes. Generation probabilities for all TCRbeta clonotypes obtained by the gDNA method from a handful of donors were computed using OLGA. TCRdb took over this immuneACCESS table, retaining in-frame rearrangements with V and J assigned. Such tables are incomplete; in checked studies, under half of the missing clones stem from an unresolved V gene, and the remainder is unexplained. V and J calls and clone size are given by that table; D and trimming were obtained from the DNA. The sample table contains 600,000 to 750,000 clones; only one count was recorded for about 92% of them. Approximately 35% of the sample is held by the ten biggest clonotypes.

This clone was observed once. The antigen it recognizes is unknown. Qualities for individual bases were not recorded, and no much larger clone is one base off. The donors were healthy, HIV-negative adults who had no recently reported acute infections or vaccinations. Only Caucasian adults living in Nashville, Tennessee, USA were represented among the donors. CD8 memory samples consisted of magnetically selected CD45RO+ cells combined with CCR7-negative CD45RA+ effector memory (TemRA) cells. After blood collection by leukapheresis, PBMCs were isolated using Ficoll-Histopaque density gradient centrifugation and then cryopreserved in the vapor phase of liquid nitrogen. Analytical flow cytometry was used to check the purity and quantity of each magnetically sorted T cell population. From each sorted fraction, genomic DNA was isolated and quantified by UV absorbance on a Nanodrop 2000c.

Sample: memory CD8+ T cells from PBMCs. What the cell subset or site label conveys for this sample: CD45RO+ cells pooled with CCR7-negative TemRA cells. The TCR was taken from a man younger than 35 in good health. Some clones in this sample may be carry-over from other donors' samples. The sequence links TRBV4-3 to TRBJ2-7; a tentative D match to TRBD1 spans 5 bases. CDR3 sequence: CASSQDRVSAYEQYF. The nucleotides read TGCGCCAGCAGCCAAGACAGGGTTTCTGCCTACGAGCAGTACTTC.